This T cell receptor (beta chain) came from a study of graft-versus-host responses after intestinal transplantation. TCRdb keeps only in-frame clones here, not all; method: immunoSEQ multiplex PCR. Of about 93,000 clones in the sample, roughly 91% were seen once. This CDR3 spans 16 amino acids. Germline CDR1 is WSHSY and CDR2 is SAAADI. Trimming left V 0 bases short and J 4 bases short, with 10 bases between. This clone was observed a few times. Its antigen is unidentified. Sequenced here: unstimulated CD8+ T cells sorted from spleen or lymph node cells, sampled before intestinal transplant. The receptor was isolated from a human donor who received an intestinal transplant. The chain combines TRBV10-2 with TRBJ1-6; possible D gene TRBD1, 5 bases. The CDR3 coding sequence is TGCGCCAGCAGTGAGTCGGGGGGAAGTTATAATTCACCCCTCCACTTT. Protein sequence: CASSESGGSYNSPLHF.